The 25 T cell receptor beta chains below come from one sample, sequenced in a study of T cell responses to AZD1222 COVID-19 vaccine. The method was immunoSEQ multiplex PCR; TCRdb's version includes in-frame clones alone and lacks a portion of them. The sample has more than 150,000 clones; around 90% are singletons. The sequenced sample was peripheral blood, obtained 28 days after the second AZD1222 dose. These receptors were taken from an adult who received the AZD1222 COVID-19 vaccine.

V usage is TRBV9 and J usage is TRBJ2-7, with D possibly TRBD2 on 5 matching bases. The V and J ends lost 2 bases and 0 bases respectively, with 15 bases between them. Per the germline V gene, CDR1 is SGDLS and CDR2 is YYNGEE. The CDR3 consists of 16 residues. DNA for the CDR3: TGTGCCAGCAGCGTGGGCCTAGCCGTCAGCTCCTACGAGCAGTACTTC. Its protein is CASSVGLAVSSYEQYF.

The V call is TRBV6-1, the J call TRBJ1-2; D gene uncertain. This CDR3 is built from 14 residues. Trimming took 2 bases from V and 4 from J, leaving 11 bases between them. CDR1 MNHNS and CDR2 SASEGT come from the germline V gene. The CDR3 is CASSELGEIYGYTF. CDR3 DNA sequence: TGTGCCAGCAGTGAATTGGGCGAGATCTATGGCTACACCTTC.

The rearrangement uses TRBV6-5 and TRBJ2-2, with a possible D match to TRBD1 (6 bases). The CDR3 length is 13 residues. Germline values: CDR1 MNHEY, CDR2 SVGAGI. With 7 bases removed from V and 5 bases from J, the gap between germline ends came to 11 bases. In nucleotides, the CDR3 is TGTGCCAGCAACAGGGCGAGAACCGGGGAGCTGTTTTTT. Translation gives CASNRARTGELFF.

The sample holds many counts of this clone. The chain couples TRBV25-1 to TRBJ2-2; TRBD1 matches 9 bases. With V trimmed by 6 bases and J by 5 bases, 1 base remained unmatched. This CDR3 contains 13 residues. The germline gives CDR1 MGHDK, CDR2 SYGVNS. For the CDR3, the DNA is TGTGCCAGCAGAGGGACAGGGACCGGGGAGCTGTTTTTT. It is translated as CASRGTGTGELFF.

This clone was counted once. The chain carries TRBV7-9 and TRBJ1-3, with TRBD1 matching over 9 bases. V was pared by 5 bases and J by 2 bases, with 4 bases of the junction left unmatched. CDR1 is SEHNR and CDR2 is FQNEAQ in the germline V gene (reference sequence). The CDR3 has 15 residues. As DNA, the CDR3 is TGTGCCAGCAGCCCACGGACAGGGGCTGGAAACACCATATATTTT. Translating gives CASSPRTGAGNTIYF. The full variable domain, in which reference TRBV7-9 and TRBJ1-3 provide the parts outside the CDR3, is DTGVSQNPRHKITKRGQNVTFRCDPISEHNRLYWYRQTLGQGPEFLTYFQNEAQLEKSRLLSDRFSAERPKGSFSTLEIQRTEQGDSAMYLCASSPRTGAGNTIYFGEGSWLTVV.

This clone was seen a single time. The V and J genes are TRBV15 and TRBJ2-7; D uncertain. Germline assignment: CDR1 LNHNV and CDR2 YYDKDF (reference sequence). This CDR3 comprises 12 residues. Trimming took off 5 bases at V and 5 bases at J, with 10 bases between the two ends. The CDR3 is CATSPAWDEQYF. CDR3 sequence (DNA): TGTGCCACCAGCCCTGCTTGGGACGAGCAGTACTTC.

V usage is TRBV18 and J usage is TRBJ2-1; weak D call: TRBD1 (6 bases). Germline V gene lookup returns CDR1 KGHSH and CDR2 LQKENI. This CDR3 region has 13 residues. V lost 0 bases, J lost 7 bases, and 7 bases lay in between. The CDR3 DNA reads TGTGCCAGCTCACCACCGAGGGGGAATGAGCAGTTCTTC. It is translated as CASSPPRGNEQFF.

The CDR3 nucleotides read TGTGCCAGCAGCTCCGAGACTAGCGGGGAGACCCAGTACTTC. Translated, it gives CASSSETSGETQYF. The chain links TRBV13 to TRBJ2-5; TRBD2 matches 10 bases. V lost 4 bases, J lost 5 bases, and 4 bases stayed unmatched. Per germline, CDR1 PRHDT and CDR2 FYEKMQ (reference sequence). The CDR3 extends over 14 amino acids.

The genes are TRBV11-2 and TRBJ1-6; D unresolved. V dropped 0 bases and J dropped 3 bases, with 6 bases sitting between them. The CDR3 is 15 amino acids. Germline assignment: CDR1 SGHAT and CDR2 FQNNGV. Written as DNA, the CDR3 is TGTGCCAGCAGCTTAGAACGGAGCTATAATTCACCCCTCCACTTT. Protein: CASSLERSYNSPLHF. Complete variable domain (other parts from reference TRBV11-2 and TRBJ1-6): EAGVAQSPRYKIIEKRQSVAFWCNPISGHATLYWYQQILGQGPKLLIQFQNNGVVDDSQLPKDRFSAERLKGVDSTLKIQPAKLEDSAVYLCASSLERSYNSPLHFGNGTRLTVT.

The chain uses TRBV7-9 and TRBJ1-1; TRBD1 aligns across 8 bases. The germline V gene encodes CDR1 SEHNR and CDR2 FQNEAQ (reference sequence). The CDR3 consists of 13 residues. Trimming cost V 3 bases and J 5 bases; bases outside gene matches: 2. CDR3 DNA: TGTGCCAGCAGCTTCGGACAGGGAACTGAAGCTTTCTTT. Its translation is CASSFGQGTEAFF.

J is TRBJ1-6 and V is TRBV5-1; the match to TRBD1 covers 8 bases. CDR1 is SGHRS and CDR2 is YFSETQ in the germline V gene. J was trimmed by 9 bases and V by 6 bases; bases with no gene match: 5. The CDR3 has 13 amino acids. The CDR3 loop reads CASKTGEGSPLHF. CDR3 DNA: TGCGCCAGCAAGACAGGGGAAGGTTCACCCCTCCACTTT.

In DNA, the CDR3 is TGTGCCAGCAGCGTAGAAGCCCGGGCCTCGGGAAACACCATATATTTT. Translated: CASSVEARASGNTIYF. The chain combines TRBV9 with TRBJ1-3; D ambiguous. V lost 0 bases, J lost 4 bases, and 14 bases lay in between. The germline CDR1 and CDR2 sequences are SGDLS and YYNGEE. This CDR3 is built from 16 residues.

This chain joins TRBV28 and TRBJ1-3, with a weak D call TRBD1 (5 bases). Trimming pared 3 bases from V and 4 bases from J, leaving 10 bases between. This CDR3 spans 14 amino acids. CDR1 and CDR2 (germline): MDHEN, SYDVKM. CDR3 loop: CASSFQGSGNTIYF. The DNA of the CDR3 is TGTGCCAGCAGTTTCCAGGGCTCCGGAAACACCATATATTTT.

The J gene is TRBJ1-2, the V gene TRBV10-2; D remains unclear. The CDR3 runs 15 residues. Germline assignment: CDR1 WSHSY and CDR2 SAAADI. V was cut by 3 bases and J by 4 bases, with 15 bases left in between. In DNA, the CDR3 is TGCGCCAGCAGTGAAGGGTTGAGGTCCCCCTATGGCTACACCTTC. Protein sequence: CASSEGLRSPYGYTF.

The V gene is TRBV10-1, the J gene TRBJ1-2, with a possible D match to TRBD1 (5 bases). CDR1 and CDR2 from the germline V gene are WNHNN and SYGVQD (reference sequence). CDR3 length equals 13 residues. V was pared by 5 bases and J by 2 bases, with 9 bases between. CDR3 nucleotide sequence: TGCGCCAGCAGTATGGACAAGAACTATGGCTACACCTTC. Its protein product is CASSMDKNYGYTF.

V gene TRBV5-1 combines with J gene TRBJ1-5; D possibly corresponds to TRBD1 (5 bases). V shed 1 base and J shed 4 bases, with 12 bases lying between them. This CDR3 has 15 amino acids. Germline lookup yields CDR1 SGHRS and CDR2 YFSETQ. CDR3 nucleotide sequence: TGCGCCAGCAGCTTGTTGGGACTGACGAATCAGCCCCAGCATTTT. Its translation is CASSLLGLTNQPQHF.

The chain carries TRBV27 and TRBJ1-3; tentatively, D is TRBD1 (6 bases). The V gene lost 5 bases and the J gene lost 1 base, with 15 bases spanning the gap. The CDR3 loop spans 16 amino acids. Germline V gives CDR1 MNHEY, CDR2 SMNVEV (reference sequence). CDR3 nucleotides: TGTGCCAGCAGTCGAGGAGGGGGGAGGTCTGGAAACACCATATATTTT. It encodes CASSRGGGRSGNTIYF.

The chain is built from TRBV2 and TRBJ1-6; no definite D call. V was cut by 2 bases and J by 0 bases, with 11 bases left in between. Germline lookup yields CDR1 SNHLY and CDR2 FYNNEI. The CDR3 length is 17 residues. The CDR3 spells CASSENAFSSYNSPLHF. CDR3 nucleotide sequence: TGTGCCAGCAGTGAAAATGCGTTTAGCTCCTATAATTCACCCCTCCACTTT.

The chain links TRBV7-9 to TRBJ2-1; TRBD2 matches at 11 bases. The CDR3 consists of 14 residues. V was pared by 3 bases and J by 9 bases, with 4 bases of the junction left unmatched. CDR1 SEHNR and CDR2 FQNEAQ come from the germline V gene (reference sequence). CDR3 nucleotides: TGTGCCAGCAGCTTGACTAGCGGGATAGTTGAGCAGTTCTTC. Translation: CASSLTSGIVEQFF.

The chain combines TRBV5-1 with TRBJ1-1; D call uncertain. Trimming cost V 7 bases and J 7 bases, with 23 bases left between them. CDR1 and CDR2 from the germline V gene are SGHRS and YFSETQ. This CDR3 is built from 15 residues. CDR3 bases: TGCGCCAGCTCCGCTCTAAAACAGCCGAGACATGAAGCTTTCTTT. Its protein product is CASSALKQPRHEAFF.

This clone was seen a handful of times. This chain uses TRBV28 with TRBJ1-2, with 9 positions matching TRBD1. V trimming: 2 bases; J trimming: 9 bases; junction bases outside the gene matches: 13. This CDR3 is 16 amino acids long. Germline V CDR1 and CDR2: MDHEN, SYDVKM. CDR3 nucleotides: TGTGCCAGCAGTTTACACCACCCGGGACAGGGAGGTAGCTACACCTTC. Translation gives CASSLHHPGQGGSYTF.

This rearrangement joins TRBV2 to TRBJ1-6; 10 nucleotides match TRBD1. The CDR3 sequence is 14 residues long. V lost 3 bases to trimming and J lost 9 bases; unmatched junction nucleotides: 2. Per germline, CDR1 SNHLY and CDR2 FYNNEI. This CDR3 is CASSETGGGSPLHF. The CDR3 region has the DNA TGTGCCAGCAGTGAGACAGGGGGCGGTTCACCCCTCCACTTT. The full variable domain, its missing parts supplied by reference TRBV2 and TRBJ1-6, is EPEVTQTPSHQVTQMGQEVILRCVPISNHLYFYWYRQILGQKVEFLVSFYNNEISEKSEIFDDQFSVERPDGSNFTLKIRSTKLEDSAMYFCASSETGGGSPLHFGNGTRLTVT.

This clone has just one count. The chain recombines TRBV3-1 (or the pseudogene TRBV3-2) with TRBJ2-5, with D perhaps matching TRBD2 (5 bases). This CDR3 contains 12 residues. The V gene's germline CDR1 is LGHDT and CDR2 YNNKEL (reference sequence). V lost 3 bases and J lost 6, with 8 bases in between. In nucleotides, the CDR3 is TGTGCCAGCAGCCAGTCTAGCCAGACCCAGTACTTC. This gives the protein CASSQSSQTQYF.

The V gene is TRBV27, the J gene TRBJ1-6; 9 bases align to TRBD1. Germline V lookup: CDR1 MNHEY, CDR2 SMNVEV (reference sequence). The CDR3 runs 18 residues. CDR3 loop: CEWSDRGSKRVYNSPLHF. DNA for the CDR3: TGTGAGTGGTCGGACAGGGGTTCAAAAAGGGTTTATAATTCACCCCTCCACTTT.

V usage is TRBV11-2 and J usage is TRBJ1-4, with D tentatively TRBD1 (6 bases). From germline, CDR1 is SGHAT and CDR2 FQNNGV. Trimming left V 5 bases short and J 8 bases short, with 15 bases between. This CDR3 contains 14 residues. CDR3 in amino acids: CASSPQGGGEKLFF. The CDR3 DNA reads as TGTGCCAGCAGCCCACAGGGAGGGGGGGAAAAACTGTTTTTT.